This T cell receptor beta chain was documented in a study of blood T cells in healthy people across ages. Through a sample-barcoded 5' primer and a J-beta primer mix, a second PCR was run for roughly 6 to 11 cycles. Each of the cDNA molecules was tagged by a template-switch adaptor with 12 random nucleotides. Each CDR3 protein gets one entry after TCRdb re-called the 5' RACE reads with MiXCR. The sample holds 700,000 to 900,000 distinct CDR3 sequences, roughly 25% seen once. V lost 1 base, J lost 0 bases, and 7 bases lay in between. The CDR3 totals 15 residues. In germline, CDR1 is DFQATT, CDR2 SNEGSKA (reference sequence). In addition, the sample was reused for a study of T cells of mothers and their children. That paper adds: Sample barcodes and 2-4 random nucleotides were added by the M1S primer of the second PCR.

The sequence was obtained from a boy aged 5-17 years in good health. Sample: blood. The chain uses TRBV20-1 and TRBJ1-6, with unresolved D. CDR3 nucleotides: TGCAGTGCTAGAGCCCCTAACTCCTATAATTCACCCCTCCACTTT. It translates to CSARAPNSYNSPLHF.